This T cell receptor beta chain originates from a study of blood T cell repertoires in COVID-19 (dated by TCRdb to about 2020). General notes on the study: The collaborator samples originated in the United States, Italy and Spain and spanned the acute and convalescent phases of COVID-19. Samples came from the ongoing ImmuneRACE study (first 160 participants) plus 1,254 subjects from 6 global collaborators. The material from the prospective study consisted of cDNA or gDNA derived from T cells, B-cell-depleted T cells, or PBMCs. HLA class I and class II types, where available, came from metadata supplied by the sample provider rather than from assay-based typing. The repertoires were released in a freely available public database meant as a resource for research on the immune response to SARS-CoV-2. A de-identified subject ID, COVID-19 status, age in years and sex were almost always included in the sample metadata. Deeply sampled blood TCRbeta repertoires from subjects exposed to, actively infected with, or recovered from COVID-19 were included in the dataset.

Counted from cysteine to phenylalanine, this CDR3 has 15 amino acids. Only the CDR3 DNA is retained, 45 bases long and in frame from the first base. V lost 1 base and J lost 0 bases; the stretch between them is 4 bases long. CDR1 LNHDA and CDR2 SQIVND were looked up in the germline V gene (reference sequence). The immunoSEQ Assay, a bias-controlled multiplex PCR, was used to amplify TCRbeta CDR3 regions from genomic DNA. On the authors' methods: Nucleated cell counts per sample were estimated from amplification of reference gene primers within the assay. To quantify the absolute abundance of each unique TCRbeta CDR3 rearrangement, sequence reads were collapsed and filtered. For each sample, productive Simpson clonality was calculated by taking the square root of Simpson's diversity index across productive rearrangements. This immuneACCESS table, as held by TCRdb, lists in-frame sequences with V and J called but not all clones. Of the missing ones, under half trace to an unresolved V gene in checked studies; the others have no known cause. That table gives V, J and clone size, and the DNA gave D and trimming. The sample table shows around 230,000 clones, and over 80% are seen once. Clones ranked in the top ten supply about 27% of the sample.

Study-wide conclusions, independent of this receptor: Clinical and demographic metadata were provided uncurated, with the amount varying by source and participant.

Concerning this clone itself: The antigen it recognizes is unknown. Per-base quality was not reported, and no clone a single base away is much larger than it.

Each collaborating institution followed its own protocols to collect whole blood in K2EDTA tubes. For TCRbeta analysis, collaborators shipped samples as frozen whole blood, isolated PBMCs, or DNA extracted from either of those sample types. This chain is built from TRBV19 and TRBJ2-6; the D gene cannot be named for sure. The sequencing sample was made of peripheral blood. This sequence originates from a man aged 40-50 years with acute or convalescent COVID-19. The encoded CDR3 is CASSIGSSGANVLTF. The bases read TGTGCCAGTAGTATAGGCAGCTCTGGGGCCAACGTCCTGACTTTC.